The source of this T cell receptor (beta chain) is a study of identical twins. Study-level results: Out-of-frame beta chain sequences displayed weaker excess sharing between twins.

This CDR3 comprises 11 residues. V dropped 2 bases and J dropped 5 bases, with 4 bases sitting between them. This clonotype was counted at least ten times. Its antigen remains unknown. TCRdb redid the calling of the 5' RACE reads with MiXCR, one entry per CDR3 protein. The sample includes 700,000 or so distinct CDR3 sequences, around 20% seen only once; the top ten take 4% to 5.5%. These same data were also listed under a study on T cells expressing NK-cell markers. That source adds: Sorted T-cell subsets CD3+CD56+NKG2C+, CD3+CD56+NKG2C- and CD3+CD56-NKG2C+ were TCR beta-sequenced. Among four donors, these clonotypes also ranked first in the CD3+CD56-NKG2C+ fraction.

V and J are TRBV12-3 or TRBV12-4 and TRBJ2-7; the D is unclear. The receptor was derived from a woman aged 18-35 years in good health. What was sequenced was PBMCs. CDR3 nucleotides: TGTGCCAGCAGTTTATATGACGAGCAGTACTTC. Its translation: CASSLYDEQYF.